A single sample is the source of the 18 T cell receptor beta chains below, sequenced in a study of identifying expanded T cells in peripheral blood. Repertoires were generated with immunoSEQ multiplex PCR, while TCRdb's copy carries only in-frame clones and drops some. The repertoire has tens of thousands of clones, 88% of them found once; the top ten carry roughly 19%. Sequencing used blood. These receptors were obtained from a person between 18 and 75 years old in good health.

The sample holds one count of this clone. The rearrangement uses TRBV2 and TRBJ1-3, with D uncertain. Germline CDR1 and CDR2: SNHLY and FYNNEI. V dropped 1 base and J dropped 4 bases, with 2 bases sitting between them. The CDR3 is 12 residues long. CDR3: CASSEEGNTIYF. The CDR3, as DNA: TGTGCCAGCAGTGAAGAGGGAAACACCATATATTTT.

The CDR3 is CASSLGQGVGDTQYF. DNA for the CDR3: TGCGCCAGCAGCTTGGGACAGGGGGTCGGGGATACGCAGTATTTT. J is TRBJ2-3 and V is TRBV5-1, with 9 bases fitting TRBD1. With 0 bases clipped from V and 6 bases from J, the junction kept 5 bases outside the gene matches. CDR3 length: 15 residues. Germline CDR1 and CDR2: SGHRS and YFSETQ.

The J gene is TRBJ2-7, the V gene TRBV7-9; TRBD1 aligns across 7 bases. Trimming took 9 bases from V and 0 from J; bases not matched to a gene: 8. CDR1 and CDR2 (germline): SEHNR, FQNEAQ (reference sequence). The CDR3 runs to 14 residues. CDR3 residues: CASSRDSLSYEQYF. The CDR3 DNA sequence: TGTGCCAGTTCTAGGGACAGTCTCTCCTACGAGCAGTACTTC.

The chain combines TRBV4-1 with TRBJ2-1; D not certain. V was clipped by 0 bases and J by 6 bases, with 3 bases between them. CDR3 length: 12 amino acids. Germline loops: CDR1 MGHRA, CDR2 YSYEKL. In nucleotides, the CDR3 is TGCGCCAGCAGCCAAGATGCCAATGAGCAGTTCTTC. It specifies CASSQDANEQFF.

The chain has TRBV19 and TRBJ1-5; 7 bases line up with TRBD1. CDR1 LNHDA and CDR2 SQIVND come from the germline V gene (reference sequence). The CDR3 covers 13 residues. The J segment lost 4 bases and the V segment lost 7 bases, leaving 4 bases of the junction unmatched. CDR3 protein: CASTIQGNQPQHF. CDR3 nucleotides: TGTGCCAGTACCATACAGGGGAATCAGCCCCAGCATTTT.

The CDR3 here is CSASRRTTNEKLFF. The CDR3 nucleotides read TGCAGCGCCTCTAGGAGGACAACTAATGAAAAACTGTTTTTT. This sequence joins TRBV29-1 and TRBJ1-4, with D hard to call. V was clipped by 7 bases and J by 0 bases, with 12 bases between them. Germline CDR1 reads SQVTM; CDR2 reads ANQGSEA. The CDR3 has 14 amino acids.

CDR3 in amino acids: CASSIRGRRERGGEETQYF. For the CDR3, the DNA is TGTGCCAGTAGTATCCGCGGGAGGCGCGAGCGGGGGGGCGAGGAGACCCAGTACTTC. This sequence joins TRBV19 and TRBJ2-5, with TRBD2 identical over 10 bases. Germline V gene data show CDR1 as LNHDA and CDR2 as SQIVND (reference sequence). There are 19 residues in the CDR3. V lost 3 bases to trimming and J lost 5 bases; unmatched junction nucleotides: 18.

The chain carries TRBV2 and TRBJ1-5, with D perhaps matching TRBD1 (6 bases). The V end lost 4 bases, the J end lost 7 bases, and 17 bases lay between the germline ends. From germline, CDR1 is SNHLY and CDR2 FYNNEI. The CDR3 is 15 amino acids. In DNA, the CDR3 is TGTGCCAGCAGTGTTGAGGGGGTAAGAGGCCAGCCCCAGCATTTT. Protein sequence: CASSVEGVRGQPQHF.

This chain joins TRBV19 and TRBJ2-1, with D possibly being TRBD2 (5 bases). The CDR3 extends over 12 amino acids. The V gene's germline CDR1 is LNHDA and CDR2 SQIVND (reference sequence). V was clipped by 3 bases and J by 9 bases, with 9 bases between them. The CDR3 nucleotides read TGTGCCAGTAGTATCGTAGGGAGTGAGCAGTTCTTC. Protein product: CASSIVGSEQFF.

The chain employs TRBV13 and TRBJ2-3; possibly TRBD2 for D (5 bases). This CDR3 is 17 amino acids long. Germline assignment: CDR1 PRHDT and CDR2 FYEKMQ (reference sequence). V was shortened by 0 bases and J by 2 bases, with 15 bases between the two germline ends. CDR3 DNA sequence: TGTGCCAGCAGCTTAGGCCTACGGGGAAGCGTCACAGATACGCAGTATTTT. Amino acid sequence: CASSLGLRGSVTDTQYF.

This clone was seen a few times. The V gene is TRBV28, the J gene TRBJ2-7; D gene uncertain. The V end was cut by 7 bases, the J end by 0 bases, with 7 bases between. The CDR3 length is 12 residues. Germline V gene data show CDR1 as MDHEN and CDR2 as SYDVKM. The CDR3 bases are TGTGCCAGCAAAGAGGACTCCTACGAGCAGTACTTC. Encoded protein: CASKEDSYEQYF.

The gene calls are TRBV7-8 and TRBJ2-7; 8 positions agree with TRBD1. The CDR3 has 16 residues. From germline, CDR1 is SGHVS and CDR2 FQNEAQ. J was trimmed by 6 bases and V by 2 bases; bases with no gene match: 12. CDR3 coding DNA: TGTGCCAGCAGCTTATCCACCTCCGGGACAGGAGGCGAGCAGTACTTC. This translates into CASSLSTSGTGGEQYF.

The chain uses TRBV19 and TRBJ2-4, with TRBD1 identical over 11 bases. The V gene end was trimmed by 6 bases and the J gene end by 4 bases; junction bases not matched to a gene: 8. The germline V gene encodes CDR1 LNHDA and CDR2 SQIVND (reference sequence). The CDR3 sequence is 16 residues long. CDR3 sequence: CASRALGTGGKNIQYF. The CDR3 coding sequence is TGTGCCAGTAGGGCCCTCGGGACAGGGGGAAAAAACATTCAGTACTTC.

This chain joins TRBV5-6 and TRBJ2-1; 8 bases are shared with TRBD2. This CDR3 has 17 amino acids. Looked up from germline, CDR1 is SGHDT and CDR2 is YYEEEE. V trimming: 4 bases; J trimming: 0 bases; junction bases outside the gene matches: 9. CDR3 residues: CASSSAGGGSSYNEQFF. As DNA, the CDR3 is TGTGCCAGCAGCAGTGCGGGGGGTGGTAGCTCCTACAATGAGCAGTTCTTC.

This clone has a single count. This chain joins TRBV5-1 and TRBJ1-1; TRBD1 agrees at 8 bases. The CDR3 totals 15 residues. Germline loops: CDR1 SGHRS, CDR2 YFSETQ. The V and J ends lost 4 bases and 2 bases, in that order; junction bases with no gene match: 7. Written as DNA, the CDR3 is TGCGCCAGCAGCCTGGGAGGGACAGGTAACACTGAAGCTTTCTTT. It yields the protein CASSLGGTGNTEAFF.

The V and J genes are TRBV4-1 and TRBJ2-4, with a weak D call TRBD1 (6 bases). Between the trimmed V and J ends, which lost 0 bases and 5 bases, there was a span of 11 bases. Germline V CDR1 and CDR2: MGHRA, YSYEKL. The CDR3 is 15 amino acids. This CDR3 is CASSQDNRAENIQYF. The CDR3, as DNA: TGCGCCAGCAGCCAAGATAACAGGGCGGAAAACATTCAGTACTTC.

The sample holds a few counts of this clone. The rearrangement links TRBV28 to TRBJ2-6; D call uncertain. The CDR3 runs 13 residues. CDR1 is MDHEN, CDR2 SYDVKM, per germline. V shed 10 bases and J shed 2 bases, with 9 bases lying between them. CDR3 nucleotides: TGTGCCACTAGGTCCCCTGGGGCCAACGTCCTGACTTTC. This translates into CATRSPGANVLTF.

The chain combines TRBV2 with TRBJ1-6; TRBD1 agrees at 8 bases. The CDR3 consists of 15 residues. Germline V lookup: CDR1 SNHLY, CDR2 FYNNEI. J gave up 6 bases and V 6 bases, and 7 bases lay outside the gene matches. CDR3 coding DNA: TGTGCCAGCAGAGAAACAACAGGGGGTAATTCACCCCTCCACTTT. This encodes CASRETTGGNSPLHF.